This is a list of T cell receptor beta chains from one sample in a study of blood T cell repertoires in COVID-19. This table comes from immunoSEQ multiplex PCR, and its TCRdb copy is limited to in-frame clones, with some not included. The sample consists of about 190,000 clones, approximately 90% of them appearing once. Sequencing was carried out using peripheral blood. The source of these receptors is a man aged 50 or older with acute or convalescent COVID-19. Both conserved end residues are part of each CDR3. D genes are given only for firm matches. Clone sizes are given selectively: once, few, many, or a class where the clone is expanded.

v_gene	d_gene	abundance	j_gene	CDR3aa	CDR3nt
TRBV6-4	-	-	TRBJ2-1	CASSVAGGSNEQFF	TGTGCCAGCAGTGTGGCAGGGGGGTCGAATGAGCAGTTCTTC
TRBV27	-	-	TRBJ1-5	CASSFQGSQPQHF	TGTGCCAGCAGTTTCCAGGGCTCTCAGCCCCAGCATTTT
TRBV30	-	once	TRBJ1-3	CAWNREISGNTIYF	TGTGCCTGGAACAGGGAAATCTCTGGAAACACCATATATTTT
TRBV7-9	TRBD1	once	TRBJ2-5	CASSQPPGGYKEETQYF	TGTGCCAGCAGCCAACCCCCAGGGGGCTATAAGGAAGAGACCCAGTACTTC
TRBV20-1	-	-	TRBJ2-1	CSARGGGEQFF	TGCAGTGCTAGAGGGGGCGGTGAGCAGTTCTTC
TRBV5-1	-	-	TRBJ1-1	CASSLTGMNTEAFF	TGCGCCAGCAGCTTGACAGGGATGAACACTGAAGCTTTCTTT
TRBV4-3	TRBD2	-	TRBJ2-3	CASSASGGRGTDTQYF	TGCGCCAGCAGCGCTAGCGGGGGGCGTGGCACAGATACGCAGTATTTT
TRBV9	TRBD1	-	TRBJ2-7	CASPIQGAREQYF	TGTGCCAGCCCGATACAGGGGGCGCGCGAGCAGTACTTC
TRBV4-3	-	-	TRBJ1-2	CASSQETGVSGYTF	TGCGCCAGCAGCCAAGAGACGGGGGTCAGTGGCTACACCTTC
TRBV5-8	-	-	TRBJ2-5	CASSFSGTSQETQYF	TGTGCCAGCAGCTTTTCCGGGACAAGTCAAGAGACCCAGTACTTC
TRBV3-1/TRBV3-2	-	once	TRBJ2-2	CASSTDSLNTGELFF	TGTGCCAGCAGTACGGACAGCCTCAACACCGGGGAGCTGTTTTTT
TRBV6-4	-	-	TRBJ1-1	CASSAMRNTEAFF	TGTGCCAGCAGTGCGATGAGGAACACTGAAGCTTTCTTT
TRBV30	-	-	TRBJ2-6	CAWSLASGANVLTF	TGTGCCTGGAGTCTAGCCTCTGGGGCCAACGTCCTGACTTTC
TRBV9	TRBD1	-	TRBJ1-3	CASSVGDSSAGNTIYF	TGTGCCAGCAGCGTAGGGGACAGTTCGGCGGGAAACACCATATATTTT
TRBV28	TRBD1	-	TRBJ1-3	CASSLVRQGMNTIYF	TGTGCCAGCAGTCTAGTGAGACAGGGGATGAACACCATATATTTT
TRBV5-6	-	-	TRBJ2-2	CASSRDSTGELFF	TGTGCCAGCAGCCGAGACTCCACCGGGGAGCTGTTTTTT
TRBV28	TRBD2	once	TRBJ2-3	CASGLAGGSSTDTQYF	TGTGCCAGCGGACTAGCGGGAGGTTCTAGCACAGATACGCAGTATTTT
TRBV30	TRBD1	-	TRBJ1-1	CAWSVGTVGAFF	TGTGCCTGGAGTGTGGGGACAGTTGGAGCTTTCTTT
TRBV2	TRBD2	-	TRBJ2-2	CASRPSGVGELFF	TGTGCCAGCAGACCTAGCGGGGTGGGGGAGCTGTTTTTT
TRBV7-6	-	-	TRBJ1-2	CASSLTRGPRLGYGYTF	TGTGCCAGCAGCTTAACCAGGGGCCCCCGCCTGGGCTATGGCTACACCTTC
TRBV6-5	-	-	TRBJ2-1	CASRDTYNEQFF	TGTGCCAGCAGGGACACGTACAATGAGCAGTTCTTC
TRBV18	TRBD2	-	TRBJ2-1	CASSLRAGADEQFF	TGTGCCAGCTCACTTAGAGCGGGGGCCGATGAGCAGTTCTTC
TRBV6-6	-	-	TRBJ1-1	CASSYGTREAFF	TGTGCCAGCAGTTACGGGACACGGGAAGCTTTCTTT
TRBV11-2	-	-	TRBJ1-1	CASRSGTEGEAFF	TGTGCCAGCAGGTCGGGAACGGAGGGGGAAGCTTTCTTT
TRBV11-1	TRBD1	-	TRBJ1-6	CASSLATGANSPLHF	TGTGCCAGCAGCTTAGCAACAGGGGCTAATTCACCCCTCCACTTT
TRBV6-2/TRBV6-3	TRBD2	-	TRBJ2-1	CASSYSGAGGPLF	TGTGCCAGCAGTTACTCGGGAGCGGGGGGGCCTCTCTTC
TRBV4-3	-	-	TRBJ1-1	CASSQDRGMNTEAFF	TGCGCCAGCAGCCAAGACAGGGGAATGAACACTGAAGCTTTCTTT
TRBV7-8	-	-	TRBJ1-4	CASSRTATNEKLFF	TGTGCCAGCTCCAGGACAGCAACTAATGAAAAACTGTTTTTT
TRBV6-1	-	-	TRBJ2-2	CASSETPNTGELFF	TGTGCCAGCAGTGAAACACCCAACACCGGGGAGCTGTTTTTT
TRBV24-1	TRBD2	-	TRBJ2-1	CATSDSHLTSGRAGSYNEQFF	TGTGCCACCAGTGACTCACACCTAACTAGCGGGAGGGCAGGGTCCTACAATGAGCAGTTCTTC
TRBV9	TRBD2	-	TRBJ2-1	CASSVGGDTSYNEQFF	TGTGCCAGCAGCGTCGGGGGGGACACCTCCTACAATGAGCAGTTCTTC
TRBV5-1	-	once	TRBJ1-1	CASSLVGAPITEAFF	TGCGCCAGCAGCTTGGTAGGGGCGCCGATCACTGAAGCTTTCTTT
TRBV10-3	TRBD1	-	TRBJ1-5	CAIRSGTGGTEPQHF	TGTGCCATCAGATCCGGGACAGGGGGCACGGAGCCCCAGCATTTT